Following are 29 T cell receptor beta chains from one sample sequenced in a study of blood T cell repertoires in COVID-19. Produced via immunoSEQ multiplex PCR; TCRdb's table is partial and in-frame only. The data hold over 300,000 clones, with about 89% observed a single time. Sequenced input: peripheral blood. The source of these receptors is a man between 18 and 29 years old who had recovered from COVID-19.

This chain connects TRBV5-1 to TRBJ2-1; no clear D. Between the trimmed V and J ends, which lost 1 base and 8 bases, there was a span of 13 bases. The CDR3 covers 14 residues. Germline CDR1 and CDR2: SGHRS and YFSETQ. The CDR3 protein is CASSLYLAGDEQFF. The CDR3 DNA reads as TGCGCCAGCAGCTTGTACTTAGCTGGCGATGAGCAGTTCTTC. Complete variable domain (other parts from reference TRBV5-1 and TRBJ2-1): KAGVTQTPRYLIKTRGQQVTLSCSPISGHRSVSWYQQTPGQGLQFLFEYFSETQRNKGNFPGRFSGRQFSNSRSEMNVSTLELGDSALYLCASSLYLAGDEQFFGPGTRLTVL.

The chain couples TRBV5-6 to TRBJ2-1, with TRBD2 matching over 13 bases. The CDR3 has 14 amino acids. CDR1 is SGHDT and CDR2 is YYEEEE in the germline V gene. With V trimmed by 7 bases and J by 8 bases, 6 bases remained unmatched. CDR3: CASRGLAGEYEQFF. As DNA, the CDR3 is TGTGCCAGCCGCGGACTAGCGGGAGAGTATGAGCAGTTCTTC. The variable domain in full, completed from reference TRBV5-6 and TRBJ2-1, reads DAGVTQSPTHLIKTRGQQVTLRCSPKSGHDTVSWYQQALGQGPQFIFQYYEEEERQRGNFPDRFSGHQFPNYSSELNVNALLLGDSALYLCASRGLAGEYEQFFGPGTRLTVL.

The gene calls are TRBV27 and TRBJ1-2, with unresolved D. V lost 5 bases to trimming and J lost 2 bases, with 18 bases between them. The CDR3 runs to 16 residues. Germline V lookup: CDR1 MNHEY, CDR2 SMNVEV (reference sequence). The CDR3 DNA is TGTGCCAGCAGTCCCCAGAAGGAGGCGATAAACTATGGCTACACCTTC. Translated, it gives CASSPQKEAINYGYTF.

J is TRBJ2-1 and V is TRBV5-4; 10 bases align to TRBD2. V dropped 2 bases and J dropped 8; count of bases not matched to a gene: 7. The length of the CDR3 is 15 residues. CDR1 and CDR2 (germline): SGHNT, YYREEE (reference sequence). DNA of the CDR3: TGTGCCAGCAGCTTAAGCGGGGGGGCCATACATGAGCAGTTCTTC. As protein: CASSLSGGAIHEQFF. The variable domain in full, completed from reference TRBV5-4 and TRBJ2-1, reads ETGVTQSPTHLIKTRGQQVTLRCSSQSGHNTVSWYQQALGQGPQFIFQYYREEENGRGNFPPRFSGLQFPNYSSELNVNALELDDSALYLCASSLSGGAIHEQFFGPGTRLTVL.

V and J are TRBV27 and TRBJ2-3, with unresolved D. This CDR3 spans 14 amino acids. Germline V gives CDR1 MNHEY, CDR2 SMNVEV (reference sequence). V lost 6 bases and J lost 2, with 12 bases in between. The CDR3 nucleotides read TGTGCCAGCAGCCCTACCCGACACACAGATACGCAGTATTTT. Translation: CASSPTRHTDTQYF.

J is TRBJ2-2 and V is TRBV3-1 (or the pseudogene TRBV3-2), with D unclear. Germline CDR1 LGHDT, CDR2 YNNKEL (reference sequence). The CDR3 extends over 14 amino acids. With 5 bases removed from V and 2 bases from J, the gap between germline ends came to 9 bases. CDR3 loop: CASSYSINTGELFF. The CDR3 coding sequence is TGTGCCAGCAGCTACTCCATCAACACCGGGGAGCTGTTTTTT.

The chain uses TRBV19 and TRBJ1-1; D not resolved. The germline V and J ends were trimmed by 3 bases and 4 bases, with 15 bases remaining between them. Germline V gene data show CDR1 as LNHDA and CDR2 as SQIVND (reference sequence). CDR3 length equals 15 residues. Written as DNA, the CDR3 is TGTGCCAGTAGTATTAATGTTTGGGGAGGCACTGAAGCTTTCTTT. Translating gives CASSINVWGGTEAFF.

In DNA form, the CDR3 reads TGTGCCAGCAGCTTAGAATTCGATGAGCAGTTCTTC. This sequence encodes CASSLEFDEQFF. The rearrangement uses TRBV7-8 and TRBJ2-1; no clear D gene. V was cut by 1 base and J by 8 bases, with 6 bases left in between. The germline gives CDR1 SGHVS, CDR2 FQNEAQ. This CDR3 spans 12 amino acids. The full variable domain, its missing parts supplied by reference TRBV7-8 and TRBJ2-1, is GAGVSQSPRYKVAKRGQDVALRCDPISGHVSLFWYQQALGQGPEFLTYFQNEAQLDKSGLPSDRFFAERPEGSVSTLKIQRTQQEDSAVYLCASSLEFDEQFFGPGTRLTVL.

As DNA, the CDR3 is TGTGCCAGCAGCATGGACAGGGGGACTAATCAGCCCCAGCATTTT. Protein sequence: CASSMDRGTNQPQHF. This chain connects TRBV2 to TRBJ1-5; 10 positions agree with TRBD1. Germline trimming cut 6 bases from V and 4 bases from J; bases unmatched to any gene: 6. The V gene's germline CDR1 is SNHLY and CDR2 FYNNEI. The CDR3 runs to 15 residues. Complete variable domain (other parts from reference TRBV2 and TRBJ1-5): EPEVTQTPSHQVTQMGQEVILRCVPISNHLYFYWYRQILGQKVEFLVSFYNNEISEKSEIFDDQFSVERPDGSNFTLKIRSTKLEDSAMYFCASSMDRGTNQPQHFGDGTRLSIL.

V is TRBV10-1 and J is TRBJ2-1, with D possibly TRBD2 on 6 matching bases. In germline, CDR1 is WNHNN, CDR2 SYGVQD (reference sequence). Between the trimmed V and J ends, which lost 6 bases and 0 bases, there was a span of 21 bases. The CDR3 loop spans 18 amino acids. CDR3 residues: CASSPSVGAAVSYNEQFF. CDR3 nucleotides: TGCGCCAGCAGCCCTAGCGTAGGAGCCGCCGTCTCCTACAATGAGCAGTTCTTC.

The CDR3 loop reads CASSYGGDYGYTF. In DNA, the CDR3 is TGTGCCAGCAGTTACGGCGGAGACTATGGCTACACCTTC. This chain joins TRBV6-5 and TRBJ1-2; D remains unclear. Germline-derived CDR1 and CDR2 are MNHEY and SVGAGI. This CDR3 region has 13 residues. V was trimmed by 2 bases and J by 3 bases, leaving 7 bases between them.

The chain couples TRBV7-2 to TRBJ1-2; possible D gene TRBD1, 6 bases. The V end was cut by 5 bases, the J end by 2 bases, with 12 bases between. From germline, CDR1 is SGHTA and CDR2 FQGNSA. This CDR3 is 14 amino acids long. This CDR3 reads CASSEDSANYGYTF. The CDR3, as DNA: TGTGCCAGCAGCGAGGACAGCGCCAACTATGGCTACACCTTC. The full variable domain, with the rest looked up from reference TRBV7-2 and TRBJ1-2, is GAGVSQSPSNKVTEKGKDVELRCDPISGHTALYWYRQSLGQGLEFLIYFQGNSAPDKSGLPSDRFSAERTGGSVSTLTIQRTQQEDSAVYLCASSEDSANYGYTFGSGTRLTVV.

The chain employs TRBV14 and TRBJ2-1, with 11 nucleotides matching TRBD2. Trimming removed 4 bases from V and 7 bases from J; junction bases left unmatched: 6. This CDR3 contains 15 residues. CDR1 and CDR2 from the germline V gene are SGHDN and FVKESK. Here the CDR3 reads CASSPRSGRVNEQFF. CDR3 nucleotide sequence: TGTGCCAGCAGCCCCCGTAGCGGGAGGGTGAATGAGCAGTTCTTC.

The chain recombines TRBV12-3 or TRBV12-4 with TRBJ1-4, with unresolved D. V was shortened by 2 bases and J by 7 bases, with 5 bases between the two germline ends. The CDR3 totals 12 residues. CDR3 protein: CASSLPGEKLFF. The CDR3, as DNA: TGTGCCAGCAGTTTACCAGGTGAAAAACTGTTTTTT.

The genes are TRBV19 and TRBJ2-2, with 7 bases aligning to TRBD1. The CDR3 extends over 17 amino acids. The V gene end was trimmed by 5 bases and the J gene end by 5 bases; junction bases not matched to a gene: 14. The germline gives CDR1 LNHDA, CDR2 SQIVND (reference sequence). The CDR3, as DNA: TGTGCCAGTAGTTTCGACAGGGCAAAAATGAGGACCGGGGAGCTGTTTTTT. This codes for CASSFDRAKMRTGELFF.

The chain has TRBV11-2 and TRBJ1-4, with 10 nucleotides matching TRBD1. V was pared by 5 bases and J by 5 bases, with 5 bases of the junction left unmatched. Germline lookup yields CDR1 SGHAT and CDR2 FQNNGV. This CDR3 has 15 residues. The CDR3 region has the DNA TGTGCCAGCAGCGCGACAGGGGGCTTCAATGAAAAACTGTTTTTT. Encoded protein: CASSATGGFNEKLFF.

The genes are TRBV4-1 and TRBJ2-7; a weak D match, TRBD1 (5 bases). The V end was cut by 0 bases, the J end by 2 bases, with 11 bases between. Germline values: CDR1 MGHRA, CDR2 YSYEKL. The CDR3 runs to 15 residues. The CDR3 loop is CASSQDAATAYEQYF. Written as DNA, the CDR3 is TGCGCCAGCAGCCAAGATGCTGCGACAGCCTACGAGCAGTACTTC.

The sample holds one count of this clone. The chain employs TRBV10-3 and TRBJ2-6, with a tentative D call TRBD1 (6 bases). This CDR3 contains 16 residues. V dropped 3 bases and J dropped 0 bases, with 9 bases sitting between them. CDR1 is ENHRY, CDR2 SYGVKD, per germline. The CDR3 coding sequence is TGTGCCATCAGTGACGACAGGCTCTCTGGGGCCAACGTCCTGACTTTC. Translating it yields CAISDDRLSGANVLTF.

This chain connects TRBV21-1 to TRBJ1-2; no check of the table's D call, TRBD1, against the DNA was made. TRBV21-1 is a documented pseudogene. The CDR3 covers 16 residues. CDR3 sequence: CASSKAQEVGGYGYTF. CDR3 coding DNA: TGTGCCAGCAGCAAAGCGCAGGAGGTAGGGGGCTATGGCTACACCTTC.

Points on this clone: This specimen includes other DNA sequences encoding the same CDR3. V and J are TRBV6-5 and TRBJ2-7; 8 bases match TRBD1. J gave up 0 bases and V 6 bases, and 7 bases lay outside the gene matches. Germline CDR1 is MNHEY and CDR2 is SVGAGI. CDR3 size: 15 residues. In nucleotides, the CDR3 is TGTGCCAGCAGGGGCGGGACAGGAAGCTCCTACGAGCAGTACTTC. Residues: CASRGGTGSSYEQYF.

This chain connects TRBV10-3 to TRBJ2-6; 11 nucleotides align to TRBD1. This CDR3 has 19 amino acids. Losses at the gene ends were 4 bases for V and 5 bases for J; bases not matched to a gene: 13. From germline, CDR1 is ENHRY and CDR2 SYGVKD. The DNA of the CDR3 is TGTGCCATCAGTGGGCAACCGGGACAGGGGGTGGGGAGGGCCAACGTCCTGACTTTC. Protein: CAISGQPGQGVGRANVLTF.

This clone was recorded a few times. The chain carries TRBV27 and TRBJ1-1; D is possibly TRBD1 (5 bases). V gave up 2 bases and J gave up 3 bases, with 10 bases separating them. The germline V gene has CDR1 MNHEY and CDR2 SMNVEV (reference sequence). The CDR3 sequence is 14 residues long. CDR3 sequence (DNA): TGTGCCAGCAGTTTAAGAGGACAACACACTGAAGCTTTCTTT. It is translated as CASSLRGQHTEAFF.

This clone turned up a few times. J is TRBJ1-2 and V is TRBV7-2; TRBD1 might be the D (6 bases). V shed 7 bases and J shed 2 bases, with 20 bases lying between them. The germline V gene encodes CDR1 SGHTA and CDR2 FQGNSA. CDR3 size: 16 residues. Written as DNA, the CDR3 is TGTGCCAGCAACCTCCGTTCTAGGGGGAAAAACTATGGCTACACCTTC. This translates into CASNLRSRGKNYGYTF. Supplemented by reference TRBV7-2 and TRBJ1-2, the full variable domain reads GAGVSQSPSNKVTEKGKDVELRCDPISGHTALYWYRQSLGQGLEFLIYFQGNSAPDKSGLPSDRFSAERTGGSVSTLTIQRTQQEDSAVYLCASNLRSRGKNYGYTFGSGTRLTVV.

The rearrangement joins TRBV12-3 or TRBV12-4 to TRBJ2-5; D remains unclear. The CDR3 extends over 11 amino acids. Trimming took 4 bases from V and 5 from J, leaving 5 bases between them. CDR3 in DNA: TGTGCCAGCAGTTATCATGAGACCCAGTACTTC. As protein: CASSYHETQYF.

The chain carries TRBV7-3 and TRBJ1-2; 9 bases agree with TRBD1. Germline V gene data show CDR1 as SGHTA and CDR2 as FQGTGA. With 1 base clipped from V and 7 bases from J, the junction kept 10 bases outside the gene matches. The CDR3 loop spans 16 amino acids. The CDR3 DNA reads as TGTGCCAGCAGCTTAAGTCCCGGGACAGGGATCGGTGGCTACACCTTC. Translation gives CASSLSPGTGIGGYTF.

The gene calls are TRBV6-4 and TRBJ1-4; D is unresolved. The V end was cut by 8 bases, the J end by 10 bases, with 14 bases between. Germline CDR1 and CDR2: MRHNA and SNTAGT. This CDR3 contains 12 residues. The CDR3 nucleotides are TGTGCCAGCCCCTCCTATCCCGGAAAACTGTTTTTT. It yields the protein CASPSYPGKLFF.

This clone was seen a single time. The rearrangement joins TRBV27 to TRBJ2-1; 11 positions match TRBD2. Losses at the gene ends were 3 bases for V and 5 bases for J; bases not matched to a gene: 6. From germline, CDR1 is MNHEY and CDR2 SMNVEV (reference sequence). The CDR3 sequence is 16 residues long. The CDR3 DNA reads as TGTGCCAGCAGTTTTCTAGCGGGAGGCCCCAACAATGAGCAGTTCTTC. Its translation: CASSFLAGGPNNEQFF.

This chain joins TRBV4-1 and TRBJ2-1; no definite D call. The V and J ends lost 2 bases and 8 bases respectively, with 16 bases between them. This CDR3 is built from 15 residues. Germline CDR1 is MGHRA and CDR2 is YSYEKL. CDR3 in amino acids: CASSQTPFPADEQFF. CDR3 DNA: TGCGCCAGCAGCCAAACCCCATTCCCGGCGGATGAGCAGTTCTTC.

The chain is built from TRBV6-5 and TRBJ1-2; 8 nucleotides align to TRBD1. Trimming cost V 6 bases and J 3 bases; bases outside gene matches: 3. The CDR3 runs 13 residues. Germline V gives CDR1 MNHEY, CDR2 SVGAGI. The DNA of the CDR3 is TGTGCCAGCAGGTCGACAGGGGACTATGGCTACACCTTC. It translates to CASRSTGDYGYTF.